The present TCR beta chain was sequenced within a study of regulatory T cells in long-lasting Graves disease. Time point of the sample: newly diagnosed GD, antithyroid drugs for less than 3 months. TCR sequences were obtained from RNA taken from PBMCs. Researchers made TCR beta libraries by using iRepertoire HTBI primers and running Arm-PCR on CDR3 regions. As processed by the authors: 62 TRBV and approximately 13 TRBJ segments were identified across samples. TCRdb redid the calling of the multiplex PCR reads with MiXCR, one entry per CDR3 protein. TCRdb's processing, not the study's, gives the V and J calls here. The table shows about 530,000 distinct CDR3 sequences, with about 16% occurring only once. This clonotype was picked up many times. Trimming left V 5 bases short and J 4 bases short, with 16 bases between. Germline CDR1 and CDR2: DFQATT and SNEGSKA (reference sequence). CDR3 size: 14 residues.

These data are also associated with another study on T cells in Graves' hyperthyroidism and ophthalmopathy. That source notes: A model of 13 V-J features distinguished ophthalmopathy from stable hyperthyroidism.

This chain joins TRBV20-1 and TRBJ2-3; D not certain. Sequences were derived from peripheral blood mononuclear cells (PBMCs), sampled at new diagnosis, from a patient treated with antithyroid drugs. This receptor was taken from a woman aged 35 to 60 with Graves disease. Written as DNA, the CDR3 is TGCAGTGCTCTACTCCGGGCTCAGGCAGATACGCAGTATTTT. Its protein is CSALLRAQADTQYF.